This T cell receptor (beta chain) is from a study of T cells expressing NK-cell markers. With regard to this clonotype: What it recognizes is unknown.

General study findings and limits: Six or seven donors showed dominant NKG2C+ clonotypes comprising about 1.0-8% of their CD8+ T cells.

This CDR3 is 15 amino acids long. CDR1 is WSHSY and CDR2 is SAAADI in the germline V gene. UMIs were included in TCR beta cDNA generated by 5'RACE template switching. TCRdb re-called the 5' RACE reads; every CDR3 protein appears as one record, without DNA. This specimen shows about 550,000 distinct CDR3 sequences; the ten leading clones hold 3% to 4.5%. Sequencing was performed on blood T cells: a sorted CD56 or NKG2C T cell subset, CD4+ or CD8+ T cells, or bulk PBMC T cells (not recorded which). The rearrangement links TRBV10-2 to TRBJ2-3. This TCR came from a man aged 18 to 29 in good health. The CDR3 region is CASSESIVQQDTQYF.